This T cell receptor beta chain is drawn from a study of blood T cell repertoires in COVID-19. Across the whole study: Acute and convalescent COVID-19 samples came from the United States, Italy and Spain. T cells, B-cell-depleted T cells, or PBMCs provided the cDNA or gDNA that served as material.

In the original workflow: Researchers report that nucleated cell counts were estimated from reference gene primer amplification. TCRdb keeps only in-frame clones here, not all; method: immunoSEQ multiplex PCR. The DNA gave D and trimming, while V, J and clone size come from that table. The data show 200,000 to 300,000 clones, with 85% to 90% seen just once and approximately 4% held by the top ten. This clone turned up a few times. V lost 7 bases to trimming and J lost 3 bases; unmatched junction nucleotides: 19. Germline V CDR1 and CDR2: MNHEY, SMNVEV (reference sequence). The CDR3 is made up of 18 amino acids.

The receptor was isolated from a woman aged 40 to 50 with acute or convalescent COVID-19. The rearrangement joins TRBV27 to TRBJ1-2; 8 bases are shared with TRBD1. Sequences were obtained from peripheral blood. The CDR3 DNA sequence: TGTGCCAGCACCAGAGCCCCAGGGGGCGCTCCCTTTTACTATGGCTACACCTTC. Its translation: CASTRAPGGAPFYYGYTF.